The 23 T cell receptor beta chains below all came from one sample that was sequenced in a study of blood T cell repertoires in COVID-19. TCRdb keeps only in-frame clones here, not all; method: immunoSEQ multiplex PCR. The sample shows about 210,000 clones, 80% to 90% of them seen only once. The sequencing sample was made of PBMCs or T cells enriched from blood (not recorded which). All receptors come from a middle-aged man who had recovered from COVID-19.

The chain combines TRBV7-2 with TRBJ1-5, with a possible D match to TRBD1 (6 bases). Germline values: CDR1 SGHTA, CDR2 FQGNSA. The CDR3 is made up of 13 amino acids. V was cut by 3 bases and J by 4 bases, with 7 bases left in between. DNA of the CDR3: TGTGCCAGCAGCTTCAGGGGTAATCAGCCCCAGCATTTT. This sequence encodes CASSFRGNQPQHF.

The chain joins TRBV7-9 to TRBJ1-2; D call uncertain. V lost 3 bases to trimming and J lost 11 bases, with 13 bases between them. CDR3 length: 12 residues. Germline V lookup: CDR1 SEHNR, CDR2 FQNEAQ (reference sequence). The CDR3 loop reads CASSLDRPGYTF. The CDR3, as DNA: TGTGCCAGCAGCTTGGACCGCCCGGGATACACCTTC.

The V gene is TRBV28, the J gene TRBJ1-4; D possibly corresponds to TRBD1 (6 bases). The V gene's germline CDR1 is MDHEN and CDR2 SYDVKM. V lost 5 bases and J 11 bases, leaving 21 bases between the germline ends. The CDR3 has 15 amino acids. This CDR3 is CASSGGLTTGLKLFF. DNA of the CDR3: TGTGCCAGCAGTGGGGGCCTGACCACAGGGCTGAAACTGTTTTTT. The entire variable domain, with the rest obtained from reference TRBV28 and TRBJ1-4, is as follows: DVKVTQSSRYLVKRTGEKVFLECVQDMDHENMFWYRQDPGLGLRLIYFSYDVKMKEKGDIPEGYSVSREKKERFSLILESASTNQTSMYLCASSGGLTTGLKLFFGSGTQLSVL.

The J gene is TRBJ2-2, the V gene TRBV7-3; TRBD2 matches at 9 bases. This CDR3 is 14 amino acids long. J gave up 11 bases and V 2 bases, and 6 bases lay outside the gene matches. Germline values: CDR1 SGHTA, CDR2 FQGTGA. CDR3 sequence reads: CASSLRLAGDELFF. CDR3 in DNA: TGTGCCAGCAGCTTACGGTTAGCGGGAGACGAGCTGTTTTTT.

The V call is TRBV7-6, the J call TRBJ2-7, with D possibly TRBD2 on 6 matching bases. The CDR3 spans 15 residues. Trimming pared 5 bases from V and 4 bases from J, leaving 18 bases between. Germline V gene data show CDR1 as SGHVS and CDR2 as FNYEAQ. The CDR3 sequence is CASSHYRGRGYEQYF. The CDR3 nucleotides are TGTGCCAGCAGCCATTACAGAGGCCGGGGGTACGAGCAGTACTTC.

This clone was seen at least ten times. The chain joins TRBV5-1 to TRBJ2-1; 11 positions match TRBD2. CDR1 and CDR2 (germline): SGHRS, YFSETQ. The V and J ends lost 6 bases and 5 bases, in that order; junction bases with no gene match: 7. This CDR3 has 15 amino acids. The CDR3 here is CASTPTSGGHNEQFF. As DNA, the CDR3 is TGCGCCAGCACCCCAACTAGCGGGGGACACAATGAGCAGTTCTTC.

This clone was recorded a few times. This rearrangement joins TRBV19 to TRBJ1-6; D is unresolved. CDR1 is LNHDA, CDR2 SQIVND, per germline (reference sequence). The CDR3 is 15 residues long. V lost 3 bases, J lost 0 bases, and 6 bases lay in between. CDR3 loop: CASSISFSYNSPLHF. CDR3 DNA: TGTGCCAGTAGTATCTCCTTCTCCTATAATTCACCCCTCCACTTT.

The chain employs TRBV19 and TRBJ2-5; D perhaps matches TRBD2 (6 bases). Germline V CDR1 and CDR2: LNHDA, SQIVND (reference sequence). This CDR3 contains 14 residues. V was cut by 5 bases and J by 1 base, with 11 bases left in between. CDR3 sequence reads: CASSPQRAQETQYF. For the CDR3, the DNA is TGTGCCAGTAGTCCACAGCGGGCCCAAGAGACCCAGTACTTC. Drawing the rest from reference TRBV19 and TRBJ2-5, the complete variable domain is DGGITQSPKYLFRKEGQNVTLSCEQNLNHDAMYWYRQDPGQGLRLIYYSQIVNDFQKGDIAEGYSVSREKKESFPLTVTSAQKNPTAFYLCASSPQRAQETQYFGPGTRLLVL.

The V and J genes are TRBV5-1 and TRBJ1-1, with a weak D call TRBD1 (6 bases). CDR1 is SGHRS and CDR2 is YFSETQ in the germline V gene. Deletions cut 6 bases from V and 4 bases from J, with 16 bases between. CDR3 length: 14 amino acids. CDR3 in amino acids: CASNTGPTRTEAFF. The CDR3 nucleotides are TGCGCCAGCAATACAGGGCCCACCCGCACTGAAGCTTTCTTT.

This clone has just one count. This chain uses TRBV9 with TRBJ2-5; D is undetermined. The CDR3 is 14 amino acids. V was cut by 0 bases and J by 4 bases, with 10 bases left in between. CDR1 is SGDLS and CDR2 is YYNGEE in the germline V gene. The CDR3 sequence: CASSVGNRAETQYF. CDR3 nucleotides: TGTGCCAGCAGCGTAGGCAACCGCGCAGAGACCCAGTACTTC.

This chain joins TRBV15 and TRBJ1-3; perhaps TRBD1 as D (6 bases). The CDR3 consists of 16 residues. The V and J ends lost 5 bases and 4 bases respectively, with 18 bases between them. Germline values: CDR1 LNHNV, CDR2 YYDKDF (reference sequence). For the CDR3, the DNA is TGTGCCACCAGCCTAACGGCAGGGGTTTTGGGAAACACCATATATTTT. It specifies CATSLTAGVLGNTIYF.

This clone was seen only a few times. The chain links TRBV3-1 (or the pseudogene TRBV3-2) to TRBJ2-1, with a possible D match to TRBD2 (6 bases). Deletions cut 5 bases from V and 0 bases from J, with 11 bases between. CDR3 length equals 15 residues. Germline assignment: CDR1 LGHDT and CDR2 YNNKEL (reference sequence). The CDR3, as DNA: TGTGCCAGCAGCGGGCGGGACCTCTCCTACAATGAGCAGTTCTTC. Protein sequence: CASSGRDLSYNEQFF.

V is TRBV19 and J is TRBJ1-5; D uncertain. Germline V gives CDR1 LNHDA, CDR2 SQIVND (reference sequence). The V end was cut by 6 bases, the J end by 3 bases, with 6 bases between. The CDR3 is 12 residues long. DNA for the CDR3: TGTGCCAGTAGGGACTTCAATCAGCCCCAGCATTTT. It encodes CASRDFNQPQHF.

The rearrangement links TRBV6-5 to TRBJ2-2; D not certain. Deletions cut 2 bases from V and 3 bases from J, with 4 bases between. In germline, CDR1 is MNHEY, CDR2 SVGAGI. CDR3 length: 13 residues. The CDR3 DNA follows: TGTGCCAGCAGTTACATCTACACCGGGGAGCTGTTTTTT. Translation: CASSYIYTGELFF.

The chain is built from TRBV7-8 and TRBJ2-1; 10 bases are a match to TRBD1. Germline trimming cut 2 bases from V and 8 bases from J; bases unmatched to any gene: 6. Germline assignment: CDR1 SGHVS and CDR2 FQNEAQ. The CDR3 loop spans 15 amino acids. The chain's CDR3 is CASSLRDRGSDEQFF. CDR3 DNA: TGTGCCAGCAGCTTAAGGGACAGGGGATCGGATGAGCAGTTCTTC.

This clone was counted ten times or more. The V and J genes are TRBV4-1 and TRBJ1-1; 9 bases map to TRBD1. V trimming: 1 base; J trimming: 10 bases; junction bases outside the gene matches: 4. There are 13 residues in the CDR3. The germline gives CDR1 MGHRA, CDR2 YSYEKL. CDR3 loop: CASSQGTGERAFF. CDR3 in DNA: TGCGCCAGCAGCCAAGGGACAGGGGAACGAGCTTTCTTT.

This chain connects TRBV19 to TRBJ1-5; no clear D gene. CDR1 LNHDA and CDR2 SQIVND come from the germline V gene (reference sequence). Trimming pared 5 bases from V and 5 bases from J, leaving 16 bases between. The CDR3 totals 15 residues. The CDR3 sequence: CASSLTYGIHQPQHF. DNA of the CDR3: TGTGCCAGTAGTCTTACCTACGGGATCCATCAGCCCCAGCATTTT.

The gene calls are TRBV19 and TRBJ2-3; 7 bases line up with TRBD2. The CDR3 is made up of 15 amino acids. V was clipped by 2 bases and J by 0 bases; unmatched bases: 2. Germline V gene sequence: CDR1 LNHDA, CDR2 SQIVND (reference sequence). The CDR3 is CASSITSVSTDTQYF. The CDR3 nucleotides are TGTGCCAGTAGTATAACTAGCGTAAGCACAGATACGCAGTATTTT.

The chain couples TRBV19 to TRBJ1-5; TRBD1 matches 8 bases. Per the germline V gene, CDR1 is LNHDA and CDR2 is SQIVND (reference sequence). The CDR3 extends over 15 amino acids. V lost 9 bases and J lost 3; bases outside the gene matches: 10. The DNA of the CDR3 is TGTGCCAGCGAACGGGACAGGAGGGCCAATCAGCCCCAGCATTTT. This encodes CASERDRRANQPQHF.

The chain combines TRBV5-1 with TRBJ2-5; TRBD1 might be the D (5 bases). The CDR3 is 14 amino acids. The germline V gene encodes CDR1 SGHRS and CDR2 YFSETQ. V gave up 0 bases and J gave up 5 bases, with 11 bases separating them. CDR3 bases: TGCGCCAGCAGCTTGGCGGCAGGGTCGGAGACCCAGTACTTC. This sequence encodes CASSLAAGSETQYF. The variable domain in full, with the rest retrieved from reference TRBV5-1 and TRBJ2-5, is KAGVTQTPRYLIKTRGQQVTLSCSPISGHRSVSWYQQTPGQGLQFLFEYFSETQRNKGNFPGRFSGRQFSNSRSEMNVSTLELGDSALYLCASSLAAGSETQYFGPGTRLLVL.

This clone showed up just once. The CDR3 spells CASSPYTDTQYF. The CDR3 DNA reads TGTGCCAGCTCACCGTACACAGATACGCAGTATTTT. V usage is TRBV18 and J usage is TRBJ2-3; no reliable D call. Deletions cut 3 bases from V and 2 bases from J, with 3 bases between. Germline V CDR1 and CDR2: KGHSH, LQKENI. CDR3 length equals 12 residues. Together with reference TRBV18 and TRBJ2-3, the CDR3 gives the full variable domain: NAGVMQNPRHLVRRRGQEARLRCSPMKGHSHVYWYRQLPEEGLKFMVYLQKENIIDESGMPKERFSAEFPKEGPSILRIQQVVRGDSAAYFCASSPYTDTQYFGPGTRLTVL.

Only one count was recorded for this clone. J is TRBJ1-3 and V is TRBV7-8, with a tentative D call TRBD1 (6 bases). This CDR3 spans 15 amino acids. Per germline, CDR1 SGHVS and CDR2 FQNEAQ. The ends were cut back, 2 bases at V and 0 bases at J, with 8 bases in the middle. CDR3 in DNA: TGTGCCAGCAGCTTAACAGGGATCTCTGGAAACACCATATATTTT. Translated: CASSLTGISGNTIYF. The entire variable domain, with the rest obtained from reference TRBV7-8 and TRBJ1-3, is as follows: GAGVSQSPRYKVAKRGQDVALRCDPISGHVSLFWYQQALGQGPEFLTYFQNEAQLDKSGLPSDRFFAERPEGSVSTLKIQRTQQEDSAVYLCASSLTGISGNTIYFGEGSWLTVV.

This clone has a handful of counts. This chain uses TRBV10-1 with TRBJ2-2; a possible D gene is TRBD1 (6 bases). Germline CDR1 and CDR2: WNHNN and SYGVQD (reference sequence). Trimming removed 9 bases at V and 5 bases at J, with 16 bases between. The CDR3 covers 14 residues. In DNA, the CDR3 is TGCGCCAGTACAGGGAACACAGGGACCGGGGAGCTGTTTTTT. Encoded protein: CASTGNTGTGELFF.